The 21 T cell receptor beta chains below come from one sample, sequenced in a study of spatial heterogeneity in lung cancer. The study, taken as a whole, reports: Tumor mutation counts were tracked by expanded intratumoral alpha and beta TCR counts.

TCRdb recomputed calls from the 5' RACE reads with MiXCR, one row per CDR3 protein. In the table there are approximately 9,500 distinct CDR3 sequences, approximately 12% of which are singletons. Antigens for these TCRs are unknown. Time point given: sample taken at primary tumor resection. The specimen comprised lung tumor tissue, sampled at surgery. The receptors were sampled from a male donor with early-stage non-small cell lung cancer.

Judged by abundance, this clonotype is medium-sized. CDR3 loop: CASSQRSLYGYTF. CDR3 DNA sequence: TGTGCCAGCAGCCAGCGCAGCTTGTATGGCTACACCTTC. The chain links TRBV3-1 to TRBJ1-2; D is unclear. Deletions cut 3 bases from V and 5 bases from J, with 10 bases between. This CDR3 has 13 amino acids. Germline-derived CDR1 and CDR2 are LGHDT and YNNKEL (reference sequence).

By its share, this clonotype is medium-sized. The V call is TRBV19, the J call TRBJ1-4; D unresolved. CDR3 size: 15 residues. CDR1 is LNHDA, CDR2 SQIVND, per germline (reference sequence). The V end lost 3 bases, the J end lost 7 bases, and 15 bases lay between the germline ends. This CDR3 reads CASSMGASSGEKLFF. DNA for the CDR3: TGTGCCAGTAGTATGGGTGCGTCCAGCGGTGAAAAACTGTTTTTT.

The V gene is TRBV12-3 or TRBV12-4, the J gene TRBJ1-1; a weak D match, TRBD1 (5 bases). This CDR3 has 14 amino acids. V lost 4 bases to trimming and J lost 8 bases, with 17 bases between them. The DNA of the CDR3 is TGTGCCAGCAGTTCTGATCCAGGGCTCCCCGAAGCTTTCTTT. Translation: CASSSDPGLPEAFF.

This clonotype was observed many times. V usage is TRBV28 and J usage is TRBJ1-2; no firm D call. Germline V gene sequence: CDR1 MDHEN, CDR2 SYDVKM. CDR3 length equals 17 residues. The V end was cut by 3 bases, the J end by 8 bases, with 25 bases between. CDR3 loop: CASSFSTYYQDSKGYTF. CDR3 sequence (DNA): TGTGCCAGCAGTTTCTCTACTTACTATCAGGACTCCAAAGGCTACACCTTC.

The genes are TRBV6-1 and TRBJ2-3, with D unclear. The V gene's germline CDR1 is MNHNS and CDR2 SASEGT. Trimming took 3 bases from V and 2 from J, leaving 9 bases between them. The CDR3 contains 14 residues. In DNA, the CDR3 is TGTGCCAGCAGTGATTTGGAGCACACAGATACGCAGTATTTT. Amino acids: CASSDLEHTDTQYF.

By share, this clonotype counts as medium-sized. The chain carries TRBV4-1 and TRBJ1-5; 7 bases are shared with TRBD1. Per the germline V gene, CDR1 is MGHRA and CDR2 is YSYEKL. The CDR3 is 14 amino acids. The junction had 11 bases not matched to a gene; V was cut back by 4 bases and J by 11 bases. CDR3 amino acids: CASSPQAQQGSQHF. Here the CDR3 DNA reads TGCGCCAGCAGCCCCCAGGCCCAACAGGGGTCCCAGCATTTT.

This clonotype is medium-sized within its sample. The chain recombines TRBV29-1 with TRBJ1-2, with TRBD1 matching 8 bases. This CDR3 spans 17 amino acids. Germline V CDR1 and CDR2: SQVTM, ANQGSEA. J lost 4 bases, V lost 2 bases, and 15 bases had no gene match. The CDR3 is CSVELMTPGTGVYGYTF. The CDR3 DNA reads as TGCAGCGTTGAATTAATGACCCCCGGGACAGGAGTCTATGGCTACACCTTC.

CDR3 protein: CSVPTTYNEQFF. The CDR3 DNA reads TGCAGCGTTCCGACCACCTACAATGAGCAGTTCTTC. The rearrangement uses TRBV29-1 and TRBJ2-1; D is ambiguous. Looked up from germline, CDR1 is SQVTM and CDR2 is ANQGSEA. The CDR3 is made up of 12 amino acids. The V and J ends lost 5 bases and 2 bases respectively, with 7 bases between them.

This clonotype has ten or more counts. The J gene is TRBJ1-4, the V gene TRBV4-2; the match to TRBD1 covers 7 bases. Germline values: CDR1 LGHNA, CDR2 YNFKEQ. The CDR3 covers 12 residues. Trimming at V came to 0 bases and at J to 13 bases, leaving 2 bases not matched to a gene. The CDR3 loop reads CASSQEGGLLFF. The CDR3 nucleotides read TGTGCCAGCAGCCAAGAAGGGGGCTTACTGTTTTTT.

This clonotype was recorded at least ten times. The genes are TRBV7-9 and TRBJ2-7, with a weak D call TRBD2 (5 bases). The CDR3 is 12 amino acids. Germline loops: CDR1 SEHNR, CDR2 FQNEAQ (reference sequence). V was shortened by 5 bases and J by 10 bases, with 15 bases between the two germline ends. The CDR3 reads CASSPQTMLQYF. CDR3 coding DNA: TGTGCCAGCAGCCCCCAGACTATGCTACAGTACTTC.

V is TRBV5-4 and J is TRBJ2-1; 9 bases match TRBD2. V lost 0 bases, J lost 7 bases, and 5 bases stayed unmatched. This CDR3 spans 15 amino acids. From germline, CDR1 is SGHNT and CDR2 YYREEE (reference sequence). The CDR3 spells CASSLGLAGRNEQFF. The CDR3 bases are TGTGCCAGCAGCTTGGGGCTAGCGGGGCGGAATGAGCAGTTCTTC.

This clonotype showed up many times. The chain links TRBV11-2 to TRBJ2-3, with D possibly being TRBD2 (6 bases). V dropped 2 bases and J dropped 5 bases, with 14 bases sitting between them. Per the germline V gene, CDR1 is SGHAT and CDR2 is FQNNGV. The CDR3 spans 15 residues. The CDR3 loop is CASSLSYGGGDTQYF. The DNA of the CDR3 is TGTGCCAGCAGCTTATCGTACGGGGGTGGAGATACGCAGTATTTT. Drawing the rest from reference TRBV11-2 and TRBJ2-3, the complete variable domain is EAGVAQSPRYKIIEKRQSVAFWCNPISGHATLYWYQQILGQGPKLLIQFQNNGVVDDSQLPKDRFSAERLKGVDSTLKIQPAKLEDSAVYLCASSLSYGGGDTQYFGPGTRLTVL.

This clonotype has ten or more counts. Compared with germline, one end of the junction differs, possibly owing to a read error. CDR3 loop: CASTPVSGSYGQYF. The CDR3 bases are TGTGCCAGCACCCCGGTTAGCGGGAGTTACGGGCAGTACTTC. The gene calls are TRBV12-3 or TRBV12-4 and TRBJ2-7; 9 positions agree with TRBD2. This CDR3 has 14 amino acids.

This clonotype was detected many times. V gene TRBV7-2 combines with J gene TRBJ2-6; D ambiguous. The V gene lost 6 bases and the J gene lost 0 bases, with 6 bases spanning the gap. This CDR3 has 14 residues. Germline V lookup: CDR1 SGHTA, CDR2 FQGNSA. In DNA, the CDR3 is TGTGCCAGCAGAGTGATCTCTGGGGCCAACGTCCTGACTTTC. It yields the protein CASRVISGANVLTF.

The chain carries TRBV12-3 or TRBV12-4 and TRBJ1-1, with a possible D match to TRBD1 (6 bases). The germline V and J ends were trimmed by 3 bases and 4 bases, with 12 bases remaining between them. The CDR3 is made up of 14 amino acids. CDR3 bases: TGTGCCAGCAGTTTCGGACAGTTAGGCACTGAAGCTTTCTTT. Translated: CASSFGQLGTEAFF.

This clonotype came up many times. The chain carries TRBV4-2 and TRBJ2-1; D possibly corresponds to TRBD1 (6 bases). The length of the CDR3 is 18 residues. The V gene's germline CDR1 is LGHNA and CDR2 YNFKEQ. Deletions cut 0 bases from V and 9 bases from J, with 24 bases between. The CDR3 region is CASSQEVPQLGALVEQFF. The CDR3 region has the DNA TGTGCCAGCAGCCAAGAAGTGCCCCAACTGGGGGCTTTGGTTGAGCAGTTCTTC.

At least ten counts were recorded for this clonotype. V is TRBV20-1 and J is TRBJ2-1; TRBD2 aligns across 7 bases. CDR1 is DFQATT and CDR2 is SNEGSKA in the germline V gene (reference sequence). This CDR3 has 15 amino acids. V was pared by 5 bases and J by 2 bases, with 9 bases of the junction left unmatched. The CDR3 DNA reads TGCAGTGCTGAACAACGTAGCGGGCCCTACAATGAGCAGTTCTTC. Translated, it gives CSAEQRSGPYNEQFF.

By its share, this clonotype is medium-sized. This chain connects TRBV7-9 to TRBJ1-2; tentatively, D is TRBD1 (6 bases). This CDR3 has 13 residues. CDR1 is SEHNR, CDR2 FQNEAQ, per germline (reference sequence). V gave up 1 base and J gave up 6 bases, with 9 bases separating them. The CDR3 protein is CASSLDRVHGYTF. The CDR3 coding sequence is TGTGCCAGCAGCTTAGACAGGGTGCATGGCTACACCTTC.

This clonotype was observed a handful of times. The chain recombines TRBV7-8 with TRBJ2-1; 11 bases are shared with TRBD2. J lost 7 bases, V lost 3 bases, and 8 bases had no gene match. The V gene's germline CDR1 is SGHVS and CDR2 FQNEAQ. This CDR3 region has 16 residues. DNA for the CDR3: TGTGCCAGCAGCTTCCAGGTAGCGGGAGGGGGAAATGAGCAGTTCTTC. Protein: CASSFQVAGGGNEQFF.

This clonotype is medium-sized by share. The chain couples TRBV11-3 to TRBJ2-1; 15 bases line up with TRBD2. Germline CDR1 SGHNT, CDR2 YENEEA. The CDR3 totals 16 residues. J lost 6 bases, V lost 3 bases, and 3 bases had no gene match. In DNA, the CDR3 is TGTGCCAGCAGCTTGAAGGGACTAGCGGGAGGCAATGAGCAGTTCTTC. It specifies CASSLKGLAGGNEQFF.

This clonotype turned up a few times. The chain links TRBV7-2 to TRBJ2-3, with D hard to call. The ends were cut back, 1 base at V and 0 bases at J, with 8 bases in the middle. CDR3 length equals 15 residues. Germline V gene sequence: CDR1 SGHTA, CDR2 FQGNSA. DNA for the CDR3: TGTGCCAGCAGCTTAGACTATTTGAGCACAGATACGCAGTATTTT. This translates into CASSLDYLSTDTQYF.